The source of this TCR beta chain is a study of blood T cell repertoires in COVID-19. Study details: Specimens from acute and convalescent COVID-19 originated in the United States, Italy and Spain. In each case, the material was cDNA or gDNA derived from T cells, B-cell-depleted T cells, or PBMCs.

Per the original data handling: Amplification from reference gene primers served as the basis for estimated nucleated cell counts. Clones were sequenced by immunoSEQ multiplex PCR, and TCRdb holds only the in-frame ones, with some missing. The V and J calls and clone size were taken over from that table, and D and trimming were inferred from the DNA. Of 150,000 to 200,000 clones listed, around nine tenths are singletons. The junction had 6 bases not matched to a gene; V was cut back by 4 bases and J by 8 bases. This CDR3 spans 15 amino acids. In germline, CDR1 is SNHLY, CDR2 FYNNEI. This sequence joins TRBV2 and TRBJ1-6; 9 bases fit TRBD1. Specimen: peripheral blood. This sequence originates from a human donor in a cohort sampled during active COVID-19. CDR3 sequence (DNA): TGTGCCAGCAGTGTCCCAACAGGGGGCCATTCACCCCTCCACTTT. As protein: CASSVPTGGHSPLHF.